The following is a T cell receptor (beta chain) sequence with its context. Its antigen is unknown. Within one base of it there is no much larger clone, and no base qualities were kept. The sample is drawn from a study of blood T cell repertoires in COVID-19 (dated by TCRdb to between 2020 and 2021). For context, the study as a whole: Samples covering the acute and convalescent phases of COVID-19 were provided by collaborators in the United States, Italy and Spain. The prospective study material was composed of cDNA or gDNA derived from T cells, B-cell-depleted T cells, or PBMCs. The dataset comprised deeply sampled blood TCRbeta repertoires from subjects exposed to, actively infected with, or recovered from COVID-19. The repertoires were released in a freely available public database meant as a resource for research on the immune response to SARS-CoV-2. Samples were obtained from the ongoing ImmuneRACE study (first 160 participants) and from 1,254 subjects provided by 6 global collaborators. Sample metadata almost always included a de-identified subject ID, COVID-19 status, age in years and sex. HLA class I and class II types, where available, came from metadata supplied by the sample provider rather than from assay-based typing.

Broad study findings and their caveats: How much clinical and demographic metadata was included differed by source and by participant, and the metadata was provided uncurated.

The collaborating institutions used their own protocols to collect whole blood in K2EDTA tubes. Collaborator samples were shipped for TCRbeta analysis as frozen whole blood, isolated PBMCs, or DNA extracted from either sample type. The immunoSEQ Assay, a bias-controlled multiplex PCR, was used to amplify TCRbeta CDR3 regions from genomic DNA. In the original analysis: Nucleated cell counts per sample were estimated from amplification of reference gene primers within the assay. To quantify the absolute abundance of each unique TCRbeta CDR3 rearrangement, sequence reads were collapsed and filtered. For each sample, productive Simpson clonality was calculated by taking the square root of Simpson's diversity index across productive rearrangements. Here the immuneACCESS table is served through TCRdb, limited to in-frame sequences with V and J called. Missing clones are a known gap in these copies; in checked studies unresolved V genes cover under half, and the rest lacks a known reason. Clone size and the V and J calls come from that table; the DNA yielded D and trimming. The sample has 240,000 or so clones on record, over 70% of them singletons. Of the sample, 2.5% to 4% is held by the ten largest clones.

The CDR3 numbers 14 residues from cysteine through phenylalanine. Just CDR3 DNA is preserved here, 42 bases in frame from base 1. V is cut by 4 bases and J by 2 bases, and the space between the germline ends is 11 bases. From the germline V gene (reference sequence), CDR1 is LNHDA and CDR2 is SQIVND. Source material: peripheral blood. The sequence was collected from a woman older than 75 with acute or convalescent COVID-19. Recombination connected TRBV19 to TRBJ1-1, with a weak D call of TRBD1 (5 bases match). The DNA is TGTGCCAGTAGTAGCGACAGCTATAACACTGAAGCTTTCTTT. Translation gives CASSSDSYNTEAFF.